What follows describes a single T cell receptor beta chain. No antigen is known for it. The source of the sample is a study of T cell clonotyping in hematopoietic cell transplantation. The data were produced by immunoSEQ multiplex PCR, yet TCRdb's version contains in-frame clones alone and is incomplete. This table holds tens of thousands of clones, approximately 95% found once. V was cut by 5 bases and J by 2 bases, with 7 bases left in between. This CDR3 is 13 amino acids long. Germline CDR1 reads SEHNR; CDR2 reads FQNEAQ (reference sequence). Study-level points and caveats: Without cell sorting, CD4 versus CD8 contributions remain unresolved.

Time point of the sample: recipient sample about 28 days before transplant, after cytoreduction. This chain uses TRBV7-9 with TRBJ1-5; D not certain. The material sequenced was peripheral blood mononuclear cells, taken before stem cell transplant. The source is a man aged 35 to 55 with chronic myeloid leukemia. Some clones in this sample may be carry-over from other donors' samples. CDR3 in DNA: TGTGCCAGCAGCCGAGACGGCAATCAGCCCCAGCATTTT. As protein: CASSRDGNQPQHF.